Sequencing of this T cell receptor beta chain was carried out in a study of cytomegalovirus exposure and HLA in healthy donors (dated by TCRdb to 2016 to 2017). Regarding the study in general: A later analysis indicated that the 110 or so validation repertoires were generated on the platform also employed for the 700 or so repertoires of the first cohort. High-throughput TCR immunosequencing, statistical association of individual TCRs with disease status, and machine learning were combined to predict cytomegalovirus infection status. The study aimed to test whether cataloging public T cell receptors could reveal signatures of past pathogen exposure. Along with the roughly 670-subject first cohort, a separate validation cohort of over 90 different subjects was used.

Donors formed part of the validation cohort, which comprised fewer than 150 subjects and was distinct from the first cohort of several hundred subjects. Study-wide conclusions, independent of this receptor: A later analysis found that TCRs clustered in the first cohort also tended to co-occur in the roughly 110 validation repertoires, with 94% of cluster scores above 0. While some public TCRs were present in many individuals, most TCR sequences turned up only very rarely across donors. In both the original and validation cohorts, the classifier was reported to diagnose cytomegalovirus status with high specificity and sensitivity. The authors suggested that the approach could potentially be generalized to other disease states and immunological phenotypes. A later analysis had no HLA typing for the validation cohort, so co-occurrence there was scored across all 110 or so repertoires. A total of 150 to 200 TCR beta chains were listed by the study as associated with cytomegalovirus. A few of the identified cytomegalovirus-associated TCR beta chains were confirmed in vitro to be specific for cytomegalovirus antigens.

As for this clone: This receptor's antigen is unknown. Qualities for individual bases were not recorded, and no much larger clone is one base off.

To prepare the library, the immunoSEQ multiplex PCR assay was applied. The authors processed their data as follows. A statistical classification framework was developed to diagnose cytomegalovirus status using the catalog of TCR beta chain sequences. TCRdb limited this immuneACCESS table to in-frame rearrangements with V and J called. A share of clones is missing; checked studies link under half to unresolved V genes, and the rest is unexplained. V and J calls and clone size are those listed in that table; D and trimming were worked out from the DNA. The sample table shows over 100,000 clones, and around nine tenths are seen once. The ten largest clones add up to about 6% of the sample. The sequencing sample was made of PBMCs. The clonotype was recovered from a young woman in good health and CMV-seropositive.

The CDR3 corresponds to CASSLGQGADTQYF. DNA sequence: TGTGCCAGCAGCTTAGGACAGGGGGCAGATACGCAGTATTTT. The chain employs TRBV5-6 and TRBJ2-3, and TRBD1 aligns with 10 junction nucleotides. Ends trimmed: V by 2 bases, J by 4 bases; bases unmatched to a gene: 1. For CDR1 and CDR2, the germline V gene lists SGHDT and YYEEEE. The CDR3, cysteine through phenylalanine, is 14 amino acids long. Only CDR3 DNA is held: 42 bases, read in frame from base 1.